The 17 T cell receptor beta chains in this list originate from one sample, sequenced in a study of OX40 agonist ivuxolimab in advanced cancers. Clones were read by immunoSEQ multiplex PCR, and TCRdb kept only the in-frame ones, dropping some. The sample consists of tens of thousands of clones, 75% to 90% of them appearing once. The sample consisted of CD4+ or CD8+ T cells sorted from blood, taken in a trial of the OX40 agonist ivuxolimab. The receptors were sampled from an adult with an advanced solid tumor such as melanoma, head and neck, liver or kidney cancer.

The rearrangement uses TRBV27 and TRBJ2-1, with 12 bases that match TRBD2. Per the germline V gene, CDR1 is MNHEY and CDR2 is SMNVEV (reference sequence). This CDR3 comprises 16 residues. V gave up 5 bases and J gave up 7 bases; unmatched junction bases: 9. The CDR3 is CASSASLAGGVNEQFF. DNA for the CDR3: TGTGCCAGCAGTGCTAGCCTAGCGGGAGGGGTGAATGAGCAGTTCTTC.

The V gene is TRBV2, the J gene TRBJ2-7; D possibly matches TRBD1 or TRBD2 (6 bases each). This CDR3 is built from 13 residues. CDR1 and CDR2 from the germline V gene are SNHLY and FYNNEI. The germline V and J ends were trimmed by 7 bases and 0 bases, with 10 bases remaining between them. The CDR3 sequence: CASKTGASYEQYF. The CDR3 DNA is TGTGCCAGCAAGACGGGGGCCTCCTACGAGCAGTACTTC.

The CDR3 protein is CASIGESYEQYF. The CDR3 DNA is TGTGCCAGCATAGGAGAGTCCTACGAGCAGTACTTC. The chain recombines TRBV27 with TRBJ2-7, with D unclear. The ends were cut back, 7 bases at V and 1 base at J, with 8 bases in the middle. Germline CDR1 reads MNHEY; CDR2 reads SMNVEV (reference sequence). The CDR3 sequence is 12 residues long.

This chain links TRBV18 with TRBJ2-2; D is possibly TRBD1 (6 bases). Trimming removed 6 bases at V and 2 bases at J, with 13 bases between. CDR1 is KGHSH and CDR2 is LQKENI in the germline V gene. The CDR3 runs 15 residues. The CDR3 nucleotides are TGTGCCAGCTCGCATGACAGGTTAAACACCGGGGAGCTGTTTTTT. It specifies CASSHDRLNTGELFF.

CDR3 protein: CASSLWTGPQETQYF. The CDR3 region has the DNA TGTGCCAGCAGCTTGTGGACAGGACCACAAGAGACCCAGTACTTC. The chain couples TRBV5-4 to TRBJ2-5; 7 bases match TRBD1. Trimming took 1 base from V and 2 from J; bases not matched to a gene: 5. CDR1 and CDR2 (germline): SGHNT, YYREEE (reference sequence). The CDR3 contains 15 residues.

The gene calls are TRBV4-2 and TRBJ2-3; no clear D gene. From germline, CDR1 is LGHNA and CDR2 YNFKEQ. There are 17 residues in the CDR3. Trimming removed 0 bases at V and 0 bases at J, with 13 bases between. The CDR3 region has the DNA TGTGCCAGCAGCCAAGAGTCAGCCGCCCTTAGCACAGATACGCAGTATTTT. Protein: CASSQESAALSTDTQYF.

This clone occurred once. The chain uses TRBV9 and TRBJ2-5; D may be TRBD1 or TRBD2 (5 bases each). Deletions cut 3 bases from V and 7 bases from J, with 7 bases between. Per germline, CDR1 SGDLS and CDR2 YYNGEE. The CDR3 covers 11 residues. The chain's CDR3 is CASSDGGTQYF. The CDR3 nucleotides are TGTGCCAGCAGCGATGGGGGGACCCAGTACTTC.

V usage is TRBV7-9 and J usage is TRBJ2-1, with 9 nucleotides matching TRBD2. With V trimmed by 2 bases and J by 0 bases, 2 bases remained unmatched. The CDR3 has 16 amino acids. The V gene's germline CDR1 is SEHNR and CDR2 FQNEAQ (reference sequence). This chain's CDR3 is CASSLLAGFSYNEQFF. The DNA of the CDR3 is TGTGCCAGCAGCTTACTAGCGGGGTTCTCCTACAATGAGCAGTTCTTC.

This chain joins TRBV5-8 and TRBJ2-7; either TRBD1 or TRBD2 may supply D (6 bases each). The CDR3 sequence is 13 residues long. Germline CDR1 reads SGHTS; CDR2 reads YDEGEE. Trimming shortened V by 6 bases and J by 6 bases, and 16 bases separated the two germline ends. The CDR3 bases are TGTGCCAGCACTTGGAGGGGGGTTAGCGAGCAGTACTTC. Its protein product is CASTWRGVSEQYF. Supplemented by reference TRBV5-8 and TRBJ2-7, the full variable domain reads EAGVTQSPTHLIKTRGQQATLRCSPISGHTSVYWYQQALGLGLQFLLWYDEGEERNRGNFPPRFSGRQFPNYSSELNVNALELEDSALYLCASTWRGVSEQYFGPGTRLTVT.

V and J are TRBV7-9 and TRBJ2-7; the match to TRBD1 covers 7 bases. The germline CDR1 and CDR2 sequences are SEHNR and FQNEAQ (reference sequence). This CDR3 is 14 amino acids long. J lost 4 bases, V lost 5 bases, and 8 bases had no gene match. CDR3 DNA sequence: TGTGCCAGCAGCCCCCCAGGACAGGAGTACGAGCAGTACTTC. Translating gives CASSPPGQEYEQYF.

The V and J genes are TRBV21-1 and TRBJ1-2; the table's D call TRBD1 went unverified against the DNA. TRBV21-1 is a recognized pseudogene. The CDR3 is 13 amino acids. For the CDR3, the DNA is TGTGCCACCAGTGACAGGTCCAACTATGGCTACACCTTC. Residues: CATSDRSNYGYTF.

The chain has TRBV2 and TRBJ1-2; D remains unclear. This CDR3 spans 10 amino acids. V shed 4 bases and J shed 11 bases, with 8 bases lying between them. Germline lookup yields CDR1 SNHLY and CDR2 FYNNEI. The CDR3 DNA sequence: TGTGCCAGCAGTGGACGGTCGTACACCTTC. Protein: CASSGRSYTF.

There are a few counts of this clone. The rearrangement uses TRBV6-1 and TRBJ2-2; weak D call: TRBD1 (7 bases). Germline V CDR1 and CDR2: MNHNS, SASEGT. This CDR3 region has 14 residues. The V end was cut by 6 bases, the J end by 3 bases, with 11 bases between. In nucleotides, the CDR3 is TGTGCCAGCAGGCGGGACAGTTACACCGGGGAGCTGTTTTTT. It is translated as CASRRDSYTGELFF.

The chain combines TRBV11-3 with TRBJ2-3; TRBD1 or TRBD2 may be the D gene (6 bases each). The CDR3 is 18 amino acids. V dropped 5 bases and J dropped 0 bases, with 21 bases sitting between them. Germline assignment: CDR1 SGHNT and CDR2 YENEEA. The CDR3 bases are TGTGCCAGCAGCCCTTCCGGGATTCGGGGGCCAAGCACAGATACGCAGTATTTT. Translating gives CASSPSGIRGPSTDTQYF.

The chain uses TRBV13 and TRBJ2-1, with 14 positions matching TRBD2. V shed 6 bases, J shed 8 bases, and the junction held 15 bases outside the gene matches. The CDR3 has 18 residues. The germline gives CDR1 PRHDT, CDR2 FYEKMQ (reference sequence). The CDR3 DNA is TGTGCCAGCAGAATGGGGAGCCAGGGACTAGCGGGAGTTTATGAGCAGTTCTTC. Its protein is CASRMGSQGLAGVYEQFF.

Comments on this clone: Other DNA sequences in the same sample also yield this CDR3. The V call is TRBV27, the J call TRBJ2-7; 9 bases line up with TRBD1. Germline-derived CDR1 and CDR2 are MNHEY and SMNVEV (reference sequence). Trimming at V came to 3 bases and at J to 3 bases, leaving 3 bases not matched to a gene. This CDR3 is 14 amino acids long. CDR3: CASSFGTGNYEQYF. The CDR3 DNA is TGTGCCAGCAGTTTCGGGACAGGGAACTACGAGCAGTACTTC.

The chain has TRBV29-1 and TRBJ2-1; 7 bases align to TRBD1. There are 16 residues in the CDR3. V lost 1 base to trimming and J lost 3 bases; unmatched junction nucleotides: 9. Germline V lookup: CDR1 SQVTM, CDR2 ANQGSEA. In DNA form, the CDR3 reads TGCAGCGTTGAAGCACTTGGGGACAGCTACTACAATGAGCAGTTCTTC. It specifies CSVEALGDSYYNEQFF.